The T cell receptor (beta chain) under discussion was sequenced for a study of cytomegalovirus exposure and HLA in healthy donors. Germline trimming cut 7 bases from V and 7 bases from J; bases unmatched to any gene: 11. Germline V lookup: CDR1 WNHNN, CDR2 SYGVQD (reference sequence). This CDR3 has 16 residues. Researchers ran the PCR with 60 Vbeta and 13 Jbeta primers. Assay: immunoSEQ multiplex PCR; the TCRdb copy retains only in-frame clones and omits some. The sample has 95,000 to 120,000 clones, about 78% seen once. Sequencing was carried out using PBMCs. The chain uses TRBV10-1 and TRBJ2-2; 11 bases are shared with TRBD2. The sequence derives from a woman in her twenties or thirties in good health and CMV-seropositive. Written as DNA, the CDR3 is TGCGCCAGCATTCAGATAGCGGGGGGGCGGGGCGGGGAGCTGTTTTTT. The encoded protein is CASIQIAGGRGGELFF.